This T cell receptor (beta chain) was captured by sequencing in a study of Graves' ophthalmopathy and Graves' hyperthyroidism. Study conclusions and caveats: Most expanded clonotypes in thyroid above 0.001 frequency also showed up in blood.

PBMCs were isolated from an approximately 10 ml sample of fresh peripheral blood. The authors amplified TCR beta CDR3 regions, and they did so from RNA transcripts for repertoire sequencing. RT-PCR was first run with HTBI primers, then multiplex PCR in a second round. A single record per CDR3 protein comes from TCRdb applying MiXCR to the multiplex PCR reads. Seen here are roughly 410,000 distinct CDR3 sequences, just over 15% observed once, and the top ten hold roughly 7%. The germline CDR1 and CDR2 sequences are MNHNS and SASEGT. The CDR3 sequence is 15 residues long. V gave up 9 bases and J gave up 0 bases; unmatched junction bases: 10. This clonotype appeared many times. Its antigen is not known.

The sequenced material came from peripheral blood. The V call is TRBV6-1, the J call TRBJ2-7, with 8 bases lining up with TRBD1. The TCR was taken from a woman younger than 30 with stable Graves' hyperthyroidism. DNA of the CDR3: TGTGCCAGTATAGGTGGCAGGGGGCGCTCCTACGAGCAGTACTTC. This codes for CASIGGRGRSYEQYF.